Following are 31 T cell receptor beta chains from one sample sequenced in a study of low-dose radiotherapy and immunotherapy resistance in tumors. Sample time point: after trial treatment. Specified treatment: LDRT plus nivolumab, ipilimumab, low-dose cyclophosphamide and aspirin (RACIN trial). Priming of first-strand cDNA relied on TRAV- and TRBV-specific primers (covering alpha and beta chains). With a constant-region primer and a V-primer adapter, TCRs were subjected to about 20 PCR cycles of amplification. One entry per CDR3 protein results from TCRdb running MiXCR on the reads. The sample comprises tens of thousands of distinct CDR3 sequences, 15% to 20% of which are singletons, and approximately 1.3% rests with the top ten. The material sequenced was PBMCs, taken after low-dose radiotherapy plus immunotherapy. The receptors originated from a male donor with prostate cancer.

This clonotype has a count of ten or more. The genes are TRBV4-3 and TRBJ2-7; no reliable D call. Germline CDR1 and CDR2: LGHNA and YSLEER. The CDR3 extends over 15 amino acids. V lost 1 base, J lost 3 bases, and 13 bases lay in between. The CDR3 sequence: CASSQGRQVYYEQYF. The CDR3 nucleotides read TGCGCCAGCAGCCAAGGTCGGCAGGTGTACTACGAGCAGTACTTC.

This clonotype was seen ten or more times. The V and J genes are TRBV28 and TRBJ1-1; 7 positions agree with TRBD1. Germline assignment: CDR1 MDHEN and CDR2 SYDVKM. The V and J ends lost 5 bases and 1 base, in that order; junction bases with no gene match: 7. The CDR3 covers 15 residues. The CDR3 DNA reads TGTGCCAGCAGTCCCAGGGGGGGGACGAACACTGAAGCTTTCTTT. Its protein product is CASSPRGGTNTEAFF. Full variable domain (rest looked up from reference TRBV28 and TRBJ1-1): DVKVTQSSRYLVKRTGEKVFLECVQDMDHENMFWYRQDPGLGLRLIYFSYDVKMKEKGDIPEGYSVSREKKERFSLILESASTNQTSMYLCASSPRGGTNTEAFFGQGTRLTVV.

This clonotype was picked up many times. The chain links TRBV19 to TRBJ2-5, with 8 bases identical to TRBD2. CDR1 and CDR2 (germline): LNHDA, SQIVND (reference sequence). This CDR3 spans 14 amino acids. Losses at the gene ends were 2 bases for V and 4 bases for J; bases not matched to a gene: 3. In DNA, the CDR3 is TGTGCCAGTAGTATAACGGGAGGGCTAGAGACCCAGTACTTC. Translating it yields CASSITGGLETQYF.

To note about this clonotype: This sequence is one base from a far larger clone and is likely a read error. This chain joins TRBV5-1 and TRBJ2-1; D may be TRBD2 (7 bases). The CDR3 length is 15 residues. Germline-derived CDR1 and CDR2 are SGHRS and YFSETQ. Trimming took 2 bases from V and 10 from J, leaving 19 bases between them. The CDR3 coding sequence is TGCGCCAGCAGCTTTACTAGCGAGGGGGGCTACGAGCAGTTCTTC. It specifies CASSFTSEGGYEQFF.

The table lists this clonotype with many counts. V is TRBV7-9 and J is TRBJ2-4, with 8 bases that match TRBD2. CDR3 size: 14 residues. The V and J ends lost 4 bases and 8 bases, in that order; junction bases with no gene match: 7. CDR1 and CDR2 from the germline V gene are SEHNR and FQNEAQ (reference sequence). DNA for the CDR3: TGTGCCAGCAGCTCCGCCGCGGGAGGCGACATTCAGTACTTC. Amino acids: CASSSAAGGDIQYF.

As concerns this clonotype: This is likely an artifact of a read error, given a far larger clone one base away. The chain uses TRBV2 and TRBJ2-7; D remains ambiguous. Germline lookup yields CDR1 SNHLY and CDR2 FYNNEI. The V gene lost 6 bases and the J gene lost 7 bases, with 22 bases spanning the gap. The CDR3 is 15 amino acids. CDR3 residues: CASRVAGIDYNEQYF. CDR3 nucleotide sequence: TGTGCCAGCAGGGTCGCTGGGATAGATTACAATGAGCAGTACTTC.

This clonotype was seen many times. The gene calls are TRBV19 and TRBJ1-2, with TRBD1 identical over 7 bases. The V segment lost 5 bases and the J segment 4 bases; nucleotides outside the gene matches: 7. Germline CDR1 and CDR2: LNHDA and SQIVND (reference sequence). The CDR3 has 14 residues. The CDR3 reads CASSEGQAVYGYTF. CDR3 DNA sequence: TGTGCCAGTAGTGAAGGACAGGCCGTCTATGGCTACACCTTC.

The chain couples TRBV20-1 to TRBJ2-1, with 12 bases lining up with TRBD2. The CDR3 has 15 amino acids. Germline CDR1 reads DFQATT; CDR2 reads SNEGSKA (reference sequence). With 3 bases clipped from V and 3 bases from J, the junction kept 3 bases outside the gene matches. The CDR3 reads CSASPTSGGYNEQFF. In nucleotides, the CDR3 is TGCAGTGCTAGCCCGACTAGCGGGGGCTACAATGAGCAGTTCTTC.

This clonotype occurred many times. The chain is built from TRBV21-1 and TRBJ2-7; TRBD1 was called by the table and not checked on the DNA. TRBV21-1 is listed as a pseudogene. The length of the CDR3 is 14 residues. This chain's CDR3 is CASNLTGETYEQYF. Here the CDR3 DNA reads TGTGCCAGCAACCTCACAGGAGAAACCTACGAGCAGTACTTC.

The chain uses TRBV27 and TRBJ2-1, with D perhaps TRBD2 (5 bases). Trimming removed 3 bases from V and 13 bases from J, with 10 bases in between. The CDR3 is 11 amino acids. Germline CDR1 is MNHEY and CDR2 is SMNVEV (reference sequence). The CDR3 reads CASSFGETQFF. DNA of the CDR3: TGTGCCAGCAGTTTTGGGGAGACCCAGTTCTTC.

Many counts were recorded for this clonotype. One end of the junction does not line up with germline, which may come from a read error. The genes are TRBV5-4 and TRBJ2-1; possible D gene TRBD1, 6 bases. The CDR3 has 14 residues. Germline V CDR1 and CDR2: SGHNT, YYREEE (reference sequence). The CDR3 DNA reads TGCGCCAGCAGCCAGGGCAGGGGTAGCGATGAGCAGTTCTTC. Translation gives CASSQGRGSDEQFF.

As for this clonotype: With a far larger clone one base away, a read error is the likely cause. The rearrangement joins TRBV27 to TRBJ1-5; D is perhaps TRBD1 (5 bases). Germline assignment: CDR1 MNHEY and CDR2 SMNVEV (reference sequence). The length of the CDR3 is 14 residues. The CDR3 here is CDSSRGGGDQPQHF. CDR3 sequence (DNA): TGTGACAGCAGTCGTGGCGGGGGGGATCAGCCCCAGCATTTT.

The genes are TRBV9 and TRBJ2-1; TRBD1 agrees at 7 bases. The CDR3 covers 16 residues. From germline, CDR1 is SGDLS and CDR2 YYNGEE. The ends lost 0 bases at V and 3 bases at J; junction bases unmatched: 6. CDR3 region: CASSVAGTAYYNEQFF. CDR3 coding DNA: TGTGCCAGCAGCGTAGCTGGGACAGCTTACTACAATGAGCAGTTCTTC.

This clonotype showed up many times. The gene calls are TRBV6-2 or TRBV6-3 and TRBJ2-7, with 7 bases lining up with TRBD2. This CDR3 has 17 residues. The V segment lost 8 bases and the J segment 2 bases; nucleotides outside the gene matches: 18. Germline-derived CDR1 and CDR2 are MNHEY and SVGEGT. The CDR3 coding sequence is TGTGCCAGCCGAGACCCTCGAGAGGGGAGGGCCCCCTACGAGCAGTACTTC. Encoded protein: CASRDPREGRAPYEQYF.

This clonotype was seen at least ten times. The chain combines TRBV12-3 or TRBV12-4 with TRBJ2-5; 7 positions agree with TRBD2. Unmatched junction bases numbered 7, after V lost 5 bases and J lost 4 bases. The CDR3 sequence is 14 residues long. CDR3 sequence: CASSVSGTTETQYF. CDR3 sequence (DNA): TGTGCCAGCAGTGTATCCGGGACTACAGAGACCCAGTACTTC.

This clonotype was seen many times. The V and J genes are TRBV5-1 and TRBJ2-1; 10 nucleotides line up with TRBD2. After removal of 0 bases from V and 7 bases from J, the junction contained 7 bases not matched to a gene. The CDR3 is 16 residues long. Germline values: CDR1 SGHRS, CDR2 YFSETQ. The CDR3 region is CASSLVGLAEGNEQFF. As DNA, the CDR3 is TGCGCCAGCAGCTTGGTCGGACTAGCGGAGGGGAATGAGCAGTTCTTC. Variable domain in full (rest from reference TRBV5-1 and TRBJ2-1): KAGVTQTPRYLIKTRGQQVTLSCSPISGHRSVSWYQQTPGQGLQFLFEYFSETQRNKGNFPGRFSGRQFSNSRSEMNVSTLELGDSALYLCASSLVGLAEGNEQFFGPGTRLTVL.

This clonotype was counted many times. CDR3 loop: CASSPGGARTEAFF. The CDR3 coding sequence is TGCGCCAGCAGCCCGGGGGGGGCGCGGACTGAAGCTTTCTTT. The chain combines TRBV5-1 with TRBJ1-1; tentative D call: TRBD1 (6 bases). The germline CDR1 and CDR2 sequences are SGHRS and YFSETQ. V dropped 4 bases and J dropped 5 bases, with 15 bases sitting between them. The CDR3 covers 14 residues.

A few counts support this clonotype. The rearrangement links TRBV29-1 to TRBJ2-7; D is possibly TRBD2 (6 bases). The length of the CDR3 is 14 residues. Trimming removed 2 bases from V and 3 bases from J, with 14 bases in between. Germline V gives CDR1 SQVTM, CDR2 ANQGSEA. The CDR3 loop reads CSVENPSVSYEQYF. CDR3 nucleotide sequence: TGCAGCGTTGAAAACCCTAGCGTGAGCTACGAGCAGTACTTC.

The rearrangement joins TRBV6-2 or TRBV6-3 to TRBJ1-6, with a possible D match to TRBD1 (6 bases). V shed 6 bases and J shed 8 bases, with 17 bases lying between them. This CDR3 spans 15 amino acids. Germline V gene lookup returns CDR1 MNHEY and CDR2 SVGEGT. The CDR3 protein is CASRKIGDTDSPLHF. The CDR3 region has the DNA TGTGCCAGCAGAAAAATAGGGGACACGGATTCACCCCTCCACTTT.

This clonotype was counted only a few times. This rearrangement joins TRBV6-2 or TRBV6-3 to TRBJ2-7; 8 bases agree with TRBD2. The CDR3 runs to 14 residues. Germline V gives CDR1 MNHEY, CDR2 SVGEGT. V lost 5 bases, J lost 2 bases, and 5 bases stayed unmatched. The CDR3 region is CASSDTGGPYEQYF. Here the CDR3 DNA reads TGTGCCAGCAGTGACACGGGAGGGCCCTACGAGCAGTACTTC.

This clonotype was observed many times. CDR3 DNA sequence: TGTGCCAGCAGTCCAGGGTGGACAGGGTTCGTATACGAGCAGTACTTC. This gives the protein CASSPGWTGFVYEQYF. The V and J genes are TRBV28 and TRBJ2-7, with TRBD1 matching 8 bases. V was pared by 5 bases and J by 4 bases, with 13 bases of the junction left unmatched. This CDR3 is built from 16 residues. CDR1 and CDR2 from the germline V gene are MDHEN and SYDVKM.

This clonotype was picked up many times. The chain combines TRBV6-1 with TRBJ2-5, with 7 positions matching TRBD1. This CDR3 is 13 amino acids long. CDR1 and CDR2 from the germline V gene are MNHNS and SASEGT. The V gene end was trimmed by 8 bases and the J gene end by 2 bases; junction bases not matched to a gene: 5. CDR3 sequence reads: CASHRGQQETQYF. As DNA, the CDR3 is TGTGCCAGCCACAGGGGACAACAAGAGACCCAGTACTTC.

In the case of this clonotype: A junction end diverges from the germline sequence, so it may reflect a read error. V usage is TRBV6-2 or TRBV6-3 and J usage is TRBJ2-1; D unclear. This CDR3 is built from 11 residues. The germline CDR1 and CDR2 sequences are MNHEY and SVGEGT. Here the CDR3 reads CACSSANEQFF. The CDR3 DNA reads TGTGCCTGCAGTTCTGCCAATGAGCAGTTCTTC.

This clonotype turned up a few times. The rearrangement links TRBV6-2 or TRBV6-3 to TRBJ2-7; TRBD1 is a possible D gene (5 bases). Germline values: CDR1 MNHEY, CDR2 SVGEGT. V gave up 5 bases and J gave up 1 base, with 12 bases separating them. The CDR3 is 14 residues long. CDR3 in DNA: TGTGCCAGCAGTATCTCAGGGTTTTCCTACGAGCAGTACTTC. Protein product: CASSISGFSYEQYF.

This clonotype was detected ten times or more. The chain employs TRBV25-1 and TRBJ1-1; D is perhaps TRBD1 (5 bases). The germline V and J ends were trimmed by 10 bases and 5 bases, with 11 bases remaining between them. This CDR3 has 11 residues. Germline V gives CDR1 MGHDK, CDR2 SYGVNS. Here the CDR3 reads CATPGKTEAFF. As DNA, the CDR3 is TGTGCCACACCAGGGAAAACTGAAGCTTTCTTT.

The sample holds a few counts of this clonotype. For the CDR3, the DNA is TGCAGCGTTGATCGCCAGGGGGCTTGGGATGGCTACACCTTC. Translation gives CSVDRQGAWDGYTF. The chain carries TRBV29-1 and TRBJ1-2, with TRBD1 matching 8 bases. CDR3 length: 14 residues. Germline trimming cut 3 bases from V and 6 bases from J; bases unmatched to any gene: 9. The germline V gene encodes CDR1 SQVTM and CDR2 ANQGSEA.

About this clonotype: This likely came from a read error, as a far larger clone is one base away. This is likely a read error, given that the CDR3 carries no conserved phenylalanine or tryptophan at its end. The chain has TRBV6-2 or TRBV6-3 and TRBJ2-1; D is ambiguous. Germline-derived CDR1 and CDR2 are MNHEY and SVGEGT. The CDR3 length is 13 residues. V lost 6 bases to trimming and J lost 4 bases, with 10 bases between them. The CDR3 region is CASSQARYNEQFL. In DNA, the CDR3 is TGTGCCAGCAGCCAAGCGCGGTACAATGAGCAGTTCCTC.

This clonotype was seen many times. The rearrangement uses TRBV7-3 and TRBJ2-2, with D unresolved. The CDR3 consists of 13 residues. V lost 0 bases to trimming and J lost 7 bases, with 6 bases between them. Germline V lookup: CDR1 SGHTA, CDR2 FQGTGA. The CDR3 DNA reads TGTGCCAGCAGCTTAACGGACCTCGGGGAGCTGTTTTTT. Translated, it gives CASSLTDLGELFF.

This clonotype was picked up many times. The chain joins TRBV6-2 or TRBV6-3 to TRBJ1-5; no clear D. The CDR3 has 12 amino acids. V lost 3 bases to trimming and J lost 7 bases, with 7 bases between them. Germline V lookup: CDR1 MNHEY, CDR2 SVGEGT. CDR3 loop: CASSYRRQPQHF. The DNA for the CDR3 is TGTGCCAGCAGTTATCGAAGGCAGCCCCAGCATTTT.

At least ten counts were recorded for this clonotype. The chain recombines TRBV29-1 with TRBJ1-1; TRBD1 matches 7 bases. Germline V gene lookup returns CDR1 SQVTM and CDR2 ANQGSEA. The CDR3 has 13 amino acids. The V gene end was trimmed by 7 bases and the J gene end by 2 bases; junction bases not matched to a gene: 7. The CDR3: CSGRRQGNTEAFF. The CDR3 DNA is TGCAGCGGAAGGAGACAGGGTAACACTGAAGCTTTCTTT.

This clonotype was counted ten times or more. CDR3 region: CASSPPPQGAGETQYF. Here the CDR3 DNA reads TGTGCCAGCTCACCCCCGCCCCAGGGGGCTGGGGAGACCCAGTACTTC. The chain is built from TRBV18 and TRBJ2-5; 8 bases align to TRBD1. Germline CDR1 is KGHSH and CDR2 is LQKENI. This CDR3 has 16 amino acids. V lost 3 bases, J lost 5 bases, and 11 bases stayed unmatched. The full variable domain, in which reference TRBV18 and TRBJ2-5 provide the parts outside the CDR3, is NAGVMQNPRHLVRRRGQEARLRCSPMKGHSHVYWYRQLPEEGLKFMVYLQKENIIDESGMPKERFSAEFPKEGPSILRIQQVVRGDSAAYFCASSPPPQGAGETQYFGPGTRLLVL.